This entry is about one T cell receptor beta chain. Assay used: immunoSEQ multiplex PCR; TCRdb lists only in-frame clones, some missing. In the table there are about 300,000 clones, nearly 90% of which are singletons. Deletions cut 5 bases from V and 1 base from J, with 5 bases between. Germline V gene lookup returns CDR1 PRHDT and CDR2 FYEKMQ (reference sequence). The CDR3 loop spans 12 amino acids. This sample is part of a study of blood T cell repertoires in COVID-19. Sequencing was done on a sample of PBMCs or T cells enriched from blood (not recorded which). The chain carries TRBV13 and TRBJ1-1; D call uncertain. This TCR came from a woman between 50 and 59 years old who had been exposed to COVID-19. CDR3 region: CASSQQNTEAFF. As DNA, the CDR3 is TGTGCCAGCAGCCAACAGAACACTGAAGCTTTCTTT.